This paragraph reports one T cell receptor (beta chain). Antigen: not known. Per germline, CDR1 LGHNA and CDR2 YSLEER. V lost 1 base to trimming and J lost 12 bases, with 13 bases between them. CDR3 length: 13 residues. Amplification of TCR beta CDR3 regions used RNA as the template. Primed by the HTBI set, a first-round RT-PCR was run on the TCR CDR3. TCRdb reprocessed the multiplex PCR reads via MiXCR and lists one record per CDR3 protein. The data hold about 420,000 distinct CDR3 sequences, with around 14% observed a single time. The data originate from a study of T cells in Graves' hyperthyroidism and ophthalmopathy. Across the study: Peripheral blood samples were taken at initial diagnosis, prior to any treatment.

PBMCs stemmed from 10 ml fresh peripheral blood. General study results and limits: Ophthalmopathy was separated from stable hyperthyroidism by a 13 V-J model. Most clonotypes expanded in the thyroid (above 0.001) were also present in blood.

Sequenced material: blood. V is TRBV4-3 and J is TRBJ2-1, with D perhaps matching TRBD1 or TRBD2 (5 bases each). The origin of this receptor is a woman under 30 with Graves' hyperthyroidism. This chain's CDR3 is CASSQGSRDPQFF. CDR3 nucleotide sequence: TGCGCCAGCAGCCAAGGTTCCCGGGACCCGCAGTTCTTC.